This is a list of T cell receptor beta chains from one sample in a study of patients and donors after allogeneic stem cell transplantation. In TCRdb, the RT-PCR reads were re-called with MiXCR into one record per CDR3 protein. Here the sample spans about 960,000 distinct CDR3 sequences, approximately 18% being singletons. Sequencing was performed on blood, either unsorted or a sorted T cell fraction (not recorded which). Receptors originate from a human donor who was either an allogeneic HSCT recipient or a stem cell or donor lymphocyte infusion donor (not recorded which). It is not recorded whose cells these are; they may come from a transplant donor. CDR3s include the opening cysteine and the closing phenylalanine or tryptophan. Each record gives: CDR3 DNA, CDR3 protein, CDR3 length, V gene, J gene, D gene, clone size. D genes are given only for firm matches. Size tells how often a clone was seen (once, few, many) or the class of an expanded clone, and some rows leave it out.

TGCAGCGTTTCCCAGGGGCCTACATCCTACGAGCAGTACTTC,CSVSQGPTSYEQYF,14,TRBV29-1,TRBJ2-7,-,-
TGCAGTGCTAGAGTTCTCAACAATGAGCAGTTCTTC,CSARVLNNEQFF,12,TRBV20-1,TRBJ2-1,-,few
TGTGCCACCAGCAGGACCGACATCTATGAGCAGTTCTTC,CATSRTDIYEQFF,13,TRBV15,TRBJ2-1,-,many
TGTGCCATCATGACTAGCGGGAGGGGGCACAATGAGCAGTTCTTC,CAIMTSGRGHNEQFF,15,TRBV10-3,TRBJ2-1,TRBD2,few
TGTGCCAGCAGCTTAAATGTTTACCAAGAGACCCAGTACTTC,CASSLNVYQETQYF,14,TRBV7-7,TRBJ2-5,-,-
TGCGCCAGCAGCCCCCGGACTCTTTCTAATGAGCAGTTCTTC,CASSPRTLSNEQFF,14,TRBV5-1,TRBJ2-1,-,-
TGCAGTGCCATCGGACAGGGGGCGCGCAATCAGCCCCAGCATTTT,CSAIGQGARNQPQHF,15,TRBV20-1,TRBJ1-5,TRBD1,-
TGTGCCAGCAGCCCCAAGGTAGCGGGGGGGCTGGATACGCAGTATTTT,CASSPKVAGGLDTQYF,16,TRBV3-1,TRBJ2-3,TRBD2,-
TGTGCCAGCACTACACCGAGAGGACCCTCGGAGACCCAGTACTTC,CASTTPRGPSETQYF,15,TRBV6-2/TRBV6-3,TRBJ2-5,-,few
TGTGCCAGCAGTAACAGGGGGCTCTACGAGCAGTACTTC,CASSNRGLYEQYF,13,TRBV27,TRBJ2-7,TRBD1,-
TGTGCCAGCAGTTTAAGGACAGTTGGAGATCAGCCCCAGCATTTT,CASSLRTVGDQPQHF,15,TRBV12-3/TRBV12-4,TRBJ1-5,-,few
TGTGCCAGCAGCCCAATAGCGGGGGTGACCTCGACGCAGTATTTT,CASSPIAGVTSTQYF,15,TRBV7-3,TRBJ2-3,TRBD2,few
TGTGCCAGCAGCCAAGGGGGGGGGCAGCCGGAGACCCAGTACTTC,CASSQGGGQPETQYF,15,TRBV4-2,TRBJ2-5,-,-
TGCAGTGCTAGAAAGCGGTTAAGCTACGAGCAGTACTTC,CSARKRLSYEQYF,13,TRBV20-1,TRBJ2-7,-,-
TGTGCCAGCAGCCAAGATCATGGGACAGCCGCATCAGATACGCAGTATTTT,CASSQDHGTAASDTQYF,17,TRBV14,TRBJ2-3,TRBD1,-
TGTGCCAGCAGTTTATCTAGCGGAGTGGGTACGCAGTATTTT,CASSLSSGVGTQYF,14,TRBV28,TRBJ2-3,TRBD2,few
TGTGCCAGCAGCGTAGTGGGTGAGAGGGGCCGAGAAGCTTTCTTT,CASSVVGERGREAFF,15,TRBV9,TRBJ1-1,-,-
TGTGCCATCAGTGAGGGACTAGCGGGGACTAGCACAGATACGCAGTATTTT,CAISEGLAGTSTDTQYF,17,TRBV10-3,TRBJ2-3,TRBD2,many
TGTGCCAGCAGCAGGGAACCTAACACCGGGGAGCTGTTTTTT,CASSREPNTGELFF,14,TRBV21-1,TRBJ2-2,-,-
TGTGCCAGCTCACCCTTAGGGACAGTAAAAGAGACCCAGTACTTC,CASSPLGTVKETQYF,15,TRBV18,TRBJ2-5,TRBD1,-
TGTGCCATCAGTGCAGGGAGTGAAAAACTGTTTTTT,CAISAGSEKLFF,12,TRBV10-3,TRBJ1-4,-,few
TGTGCCAGTAGATCTAGCGGGGGGAACCCCTACGAGCAGTACTTC,CASRSSGGNPYEQYF,15,TRBV19,TRBJ2-7,TRBD2,few
TGTGCCAGCAGTGAAGTTAACAGAGGAAACACCATATATTTT,CASSEVNRGNTIYF,14,TRBV6-1,TRBJ1-3,-,-
TGTGCCACCAGTGATCAACAGGGAGAAGGAGTCCACGAGCAGTACTTC,CATSDQQGEGVHEQYF,16,TRBV24-1,TRBJ2-7,-,few
TGTGCCAGCAGCTCTCGAAGGCCTACCCAGAACACTGAAGCTTTCTTT,CASSSRRPTQNTEAFF,16,TRBV11-3,TRBJ1-1,-,-
TGTGCCAGGTCAACCCCGGGACAGGGTATTCCAGAGACCCAGTACTTC,CARSTPGQGIPETQYF,16,TRBV7-9,TRBJ2-5,TRBD1,-
TGTGCCACCAGTGGAACCTCCAGGGGAAACTATGGCTACACCTTC,CATSGTSRGNYGYTF,15,TRBV24-1,TRBJ1-2,-,-